These T cell receptor beta chains were read from a single sample in a study of blood T cell repertoires in COVID-19. Method: immunoSEQ multiplex PCR; TCRdb's copy keeps in-frame clones and lacks some. The sample includes approximately 210,000 clones, roughly 91% of them seen just once. Material: peripheral blood. These receptors came from a human donor in a cohort sampled during active COVID-19. CDR3s leave out the opening cysteine and the closing phenylalanine or tryptophan. Fields, in order: D gene, V gene, CDR3 length, J gene, CDR3 protein. The D gene is left open where the match is weak.

d_call: TRBD2; v_call: TRBV6-2/TRBV6-3; cdr3_length: 14; j_call: TRBJ2-3; cdr3_aa: ASSYYLAGSTDTQY
d_call: .; v_call: TRBV6-2/TRBV6-3; cdr3_length: 13; j_call: TRBJ2-2; cdr3_aa: ASSQTLGGTGELF
d_call: .; v_call: TRBV7-8; cdr3_length: 14; j_call: TRBJ1-1; cdr3_aa: ASTPSRPHMNTEAF
d_call: .; v_call: TRBV5-1; cdr3_length: 12; j_call: TRBJ2-7; cdr3_aa: ASSPDSPTYEQY
d_call: .; v_call: TRBV18; cdr3_length: 12; j_call: TRBJ2-2; cdr3_aa: ASSPRGAAGELF
d_call: .; v_call: TRBV5-4; cdr3_length: 11; j_call: TRBJ2-5; cdr3_aa: ASSAFDSPTQY
d_call: TRBD2; v_call: TRBV5-4; cdr3_length: 13; j_call: TRBJ2-3; cdr3_aa: ASSGRTSVADTQY
d_call: TRBD1; v_call: TRBV3-1/TRBV3-2; cdr3_length: 13; j_call: TRBJ2-7; cdr3_aa: ASSQDRTGGGEQY
d_call: TRBD1; v_call: TRBV7-9; cdr3_length: 12; j_call: TRBJ1-5; cdr3_aa: ASSSDRDNQPQH
d_call: .; v_call: TRBV30; cdr3_length: 11; j_call: TRBJ1-1; cdr3_aa: ARLPAGNTEAF
d_call: TRBD2; v_call: TRBV6-2/TRBV6-3; cdr3_length: 16; j_call: TRBJ2-2; cdr3_aa: ASSPPGLAGVRSGELF
d_call: .; v_call: TRBV30; cdr3_length: 10; j_call: TRBJ2-3; cdr3_aa: AWSVLTNTQY
d_call: TRBD1; v_call: TRBV10-2; cdr3_length: 12; j_call: TRBJ1-2; cdr3_aa: ASSGQGAFDGYT
d_call: .; v_call: TRBV5-1; cdr3_length: 13; j_call: TRBJ1-4; cdr3_aa: ASSLGAATNEKLF
d_call: .; v_call: TRBV12-3/TRBV12-4; cdr3_length: 10; j_call: TRBJ1-4; cdr3_aa: ASSSTVEKLF
d_call: TRBD2; v_call: TRBV5-4; cdr3_length: 14; j_call: TRBJ2-5; cdr3_aa: ASSLGPGGAKETQY
d_call: .; v_call: TRBV6-5; cdr3_length: 11; j_call: TRBJ2-7; cdr3_aa: ASRATGAYEQY
d_call: TRBD2; v_call: TRBV4-2; cdr3_length: 15; j_call: TRBJ2-1; cdr3_aa: ASSQVPGTSGDNEQF
d_call: TRBD1; v_call: TRBV5-4; cdr3_length: 12; j_call: TRBJ1-3; cdr3_aa: ASSEQGYRDTIY
d_call: .; v_call: TRBV14; cdr3_length: 12; j_call: TRBJ1-1; cdr3_aa: ASSTQGFYTEAF
d_call: TRBD2; v_call: TRBV19; cdr3_length: 15; j_call: TRBJ2-7; cdr3_aa: ASSISPLAGGTYEQY
d_call: TRBD1; v_call: TRBV16; cdr3_length: 11; j_call: TRBJ1-5; cdr3_aa: ASSRTGNQPQH
d_call: .; v_call: TRBV3-1/TRBV3-2; cdr3_length: 13; j_call: TRBJ1-3; cdr3_aa: ASSQLGGSGNTIY
d_call: TRBD1; v_call: TRBV5-1; cdr3_length: 13; j_call: TRBJ1-4; cdr3_aa: ASSPQGSANEKLF
d_call: .; v_call: TRBV3-1/TRBV3-2; cdr3_length: 12; j_call: TRBJ2-5; cdr3_aa: ASSARSRRETQY
d_call: .; v_call: TRBV30; cdr3_length: 9; j_call: TRBJ2-7; cdr3_aa: AWSRSYEQY
d_call: TRBD2; v_call: TRBV19; cdr3_length: 13; j_call: TRBJ2-1; cdr3_aa: ASSLGLAFVNEQF
d_call: .; v_call: TRBV5-8; cdr3_length: 13; j_call: TRBJ2-1; cdr3_aa: ASSLGETTYNEQF
d_call: .; v_call: TRBV6-2/TRBV6-3; cdr3_length: 14; j_call: TRBJ2-1; cdr3_aa: ASSYSAGHNYNEQF
d_call: .; v_call: TRBV11-1; cdr3_length: 15; j_call: TRBJ2-3; cdr3_aa: ASSLALGSVGTDTQY
d_call: TRBD1; v_call: TRBV12-3/TRBV12-4; cdr3_length: 11; j_call: TRBJ1-1; cdr3_aa: ASRGTGFSQAF
d_call: .; v_call: TRBV1; cdr3_length: 14; j_call: TRBJ1-4; cdr3_aa: TSSQDKDRDNEKLF
d_call: .; v_call: TRBV9; cdr3_length: 10; j_call: TRBJ2-1; cdr3_aa: ASSMEGDEQF
d_call: TRBD1; v_call: TRBV7-2; cdr3_length: 13; j_call: TRBJ1-1; cdr3_aa: ASSQGQGRNTEAF
d_call: TRBD2; v_call: TRBV2; cdr3_length: 13; j_call: TRBJ2-1; cdr3_aa: ASSEEAGGLHEQF
d_call: .; v_call: TRBV4-1; cdr3_length: 13; j_call: TRBJ2-7; cdr3_aa: ASSGLESASYEQY
d_call: TRBD2; v_call: TRBV10-3; cdr3_length: 13; j_call: TRBJ2-1; cdr3_aa: AIMEASGGYNEQF
d_call: .; v_call: TRBV19; cdr3_length: 12; j_call: TRBJ1-1; cdr3_aa: ASRQESMNTEAF
d_call: .; v_call: TRBV6-2/TRBV6-3; cdr3_length: 14; j_call: TRBJ2-2; cdr3_aa: ASSWPGGLNTGELF
d_call: .; v_call: TRBV5-1; cdr3_length: 12; j_call: TRBJ2-6; cdr3_aa: ASGPESGANVLT
d_call: TRBD2; v_call: TRBV30; cdr3_length: 15; j_call: TRBJ2-3; cdr3_aa: AWSVLGSGGRSDTQY
d_call: TRBD1; v_call: TRBV27; cdr3_length: 13; j_call: TRBJ1-1; cdr3_aa: ASTPDRVGNTEAF
d_call: .; v_call: TRBV24-1; cdr3_length: 12; j_call: TRBJ2-2; cdr3_aa: ATSSAYATGELF
d_call: TRBD2; v_call: TRBV5-1; cdr3_length: 12; j_call: TRBJ2-7; cdr3_aa: ASSRTSGIYEQY
d_call: .; v_call: TRBV10-2; cdr3_length: 12; j_call: TRBJ2-3; cdr3_aa: ASSEPGGADTQY
d_call: TRBD2; v_call: TRBV7-2; cdr3_length: 15; j_call: TRBJ2-7; cdr3_aa: ASSSRGGQGSTYEQY
d_call: TRBD2; v_call: TRBV5-1; cdr3_length: 15; j_call: TRBJ2-5; cdr3_aa: ASSSLSGGFFQETQY
d_call: .; v_call: TRBV28; cdr3_length: 14; j_call: TRBJ1-5; cdr3_aa: ASASRSVPSNQPQH
d_call: TRBD2; v_call: TRBV6-1; cdr3_length: 13; j_call: TRBJ2-7; cdr3_aa: ASSELAGVSYEQY
d_call: TRBD2; v_call: TRBV18; cdr3_length: 12; j_call: TRBJ2-7; cdr3_aa: ASSAAGTSGEQY
d_call: TRBD2; v_call: TRBV5-1; cdr3_length: 14; j_call: TRBJ2-1; cdr3_aa: ASRSAAGSAYNEQF
d_call: .; v_call: TRBV6-6; cdr3_length: 13; j_call: TRBJ1-3; cdr3_aa: ASSRDRTSGNTIY
d_call: TRBD1; v_call: TRBV28; cdr3_length: 17; j_call: TRBJ1-5; cdr3_aa: ASSLPPTGTPRSNQPQH